This T cell receptor (beta chain) originates from a study of CD8 T cells in ankylosing spondylitis. Points from the study as a whole: Previous work reported some of these motif variants in the synovial fluid and blood of reactive arthritis. Significant enrichment of disease-linked clones was reportedly seen in matched ankylosing spondylitis synovial fluid. A TCR beta motif of under 10 highly homologous variants appeared characteristic of ankylosing spondylitis blood.

TCRdb itself ran the 5' RACE reads through MiXCR, one entry per CDR3 protein. The table lists about 450,000 distinct CDR3 sequences, 26% of them singletons. As concerns this clonotype: No antigen is known for it.

V shed 0 bases and J shed 0 bases, with 14 bases lying between them. CDR3 length equals 17 residues. Germline V gene sequence: CDR1 SGHDN, CDR2 FVKESK. The TCR comes from a male donor with ankylosing spondylitis. This chain joins TRBV14 and TRBJ1-1; D uncertain. Sequencing was carried out using blood, either unsorted or a sorted T cell fraction (not recorded which). The chain's CDR3 is CASSQDKKRHMNTEAFF. The DNA of the CDR3 is TGTGCCAGCAGCCAAGATAAAAAGAGGCACATGAACACTGAAGCTTTCTTT.